The sample holds many counts of the clone carrying this T cell receptor (beta chain). The antigen remains undetermined. There were TCR beta CDR3 regions amplified from RNA transcripts. HTBI primers were used for first-round RT-PCR of the TCR CDR3. One entry per CDR3 protein, called by TCRdb with MiXCR from the multiplex PCR reads. This table holds hundreds of thousands of distinct CDR3 sequences, roughly 15% found once. The data derive from a study of T cells in Graves' hyperthyroidism and ophthalmopathy. In the ophthalmopathy cohort, Clinical Activity Score was at least 3, NOSPECS grade at least 4, and duration under 3 months. The CDR3 runs to 16 residues. Germline CDR1 is MDHEN and CDR2 is SYDVKM. J was trimmed by 2 bases and V by 1 base; bases with no gene match: 8. Points from the study as a whole: Ophthalmopathy, as predicted by the model, came a median about seven months after the prediction.

This TCR was sampled from a woman aged 40-49 years with Graves' ophthalmopathy. The chain links TRBV28 to TRBJ2-7, with TRBD2 matching over 7 bases. The specimen was blood. The CDR3 region has the DNA TGTGCCAGCAGTTTATACTCGGGAGGTCATCCCTACGAGCAGTACTTC. It translates to CASSLYSGGHPYEQYF.